The clone carrying this T cell receptor (beta chain) occurred a few times. Its antigen is not identified. The use of a sample-barcoded 5' primer and a J-beta primer mix characterized a second PCR of roughly 6 to 11 cycles. A 12-random-nucleotide template-switch adaptor tagged each cDNA molecule. Each CDR3 protein is one row after TCRdb ran MiXCR on the 5' RACE reads. The sample lists around 1.5 million distinct CDR3 sequences, roughly 40% occurring once. This sample stems from a study of blood T cells in healthy people across ages. Study-wide findings and caveats: Strong correlation linked observed beta diversity and percent naive T cells.

The CDR3 is made up of 15 amino acids. The V gene's germline CDR1 is DFQATT and CDR2 SNEGSKA (reference sequence). The ends lost 6 bases at V and 3 bases at J; junction bases unmatched: 8. The genes are TRBV20-1 and TRBJ2-3; 11 nucleotides line up with TRBD2. The source material was blood. The sequence was collected from a woman between 18 and 29 years old in good health. The CDR3 DNA follows: TGCAGTGCCCCCCAGCCTAGCGGGGGGACAGATACGCAGTATTTT. It is translated as CSAPQPSGGTDTQYF.